This T cell receptor (beta chain) was observed in a study of blood T cell repertoires in COVID-19. TCRdb keeps only in-frame clones here, not all; method: immunoSEQ multiplex PCR. The data hold some 400,000 clones, with 70% to 90% observed a single time. Looked up from germline, CDR1 is SGHRS and CDR2 is YFSETQ. This CDR3 is built from 13 residues. The ends were cut back, 2 bases at V and 5 bases at J, with 10 bases in the middle. The rearrangement uses TRBV5-1 and TRBJ1-1; unclear D gene. The TCR originated in a woman aged 55-75 years with COVID-19, enrolled during active disease. The sample comprised peripheral blood. Written as DNA, the CDR3 is TGCGCCAGCAGCTTCGCGGGAAGGACTGAAGCTTTCTTT. It yields the protein CASSFAGRTEAFF.